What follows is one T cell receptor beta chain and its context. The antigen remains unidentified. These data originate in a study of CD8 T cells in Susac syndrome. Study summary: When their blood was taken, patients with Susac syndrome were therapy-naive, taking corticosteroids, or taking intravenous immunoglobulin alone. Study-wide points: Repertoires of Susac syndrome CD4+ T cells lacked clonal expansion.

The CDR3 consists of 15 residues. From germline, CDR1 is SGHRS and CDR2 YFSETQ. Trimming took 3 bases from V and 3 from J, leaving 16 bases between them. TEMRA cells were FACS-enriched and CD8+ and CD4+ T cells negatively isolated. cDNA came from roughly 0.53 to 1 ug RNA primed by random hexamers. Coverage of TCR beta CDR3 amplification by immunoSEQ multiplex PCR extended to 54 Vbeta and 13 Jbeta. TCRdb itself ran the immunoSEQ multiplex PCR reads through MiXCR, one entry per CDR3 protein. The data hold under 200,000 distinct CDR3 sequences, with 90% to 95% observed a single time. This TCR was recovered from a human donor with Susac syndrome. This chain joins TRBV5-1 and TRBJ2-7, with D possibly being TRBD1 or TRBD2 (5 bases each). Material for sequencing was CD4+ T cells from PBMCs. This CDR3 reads CASSYRDGVYYEQYF. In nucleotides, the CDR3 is TGCGCCAGCAGCTACCGGGACGGAGTTTACTACGAGCAGTACTTC.